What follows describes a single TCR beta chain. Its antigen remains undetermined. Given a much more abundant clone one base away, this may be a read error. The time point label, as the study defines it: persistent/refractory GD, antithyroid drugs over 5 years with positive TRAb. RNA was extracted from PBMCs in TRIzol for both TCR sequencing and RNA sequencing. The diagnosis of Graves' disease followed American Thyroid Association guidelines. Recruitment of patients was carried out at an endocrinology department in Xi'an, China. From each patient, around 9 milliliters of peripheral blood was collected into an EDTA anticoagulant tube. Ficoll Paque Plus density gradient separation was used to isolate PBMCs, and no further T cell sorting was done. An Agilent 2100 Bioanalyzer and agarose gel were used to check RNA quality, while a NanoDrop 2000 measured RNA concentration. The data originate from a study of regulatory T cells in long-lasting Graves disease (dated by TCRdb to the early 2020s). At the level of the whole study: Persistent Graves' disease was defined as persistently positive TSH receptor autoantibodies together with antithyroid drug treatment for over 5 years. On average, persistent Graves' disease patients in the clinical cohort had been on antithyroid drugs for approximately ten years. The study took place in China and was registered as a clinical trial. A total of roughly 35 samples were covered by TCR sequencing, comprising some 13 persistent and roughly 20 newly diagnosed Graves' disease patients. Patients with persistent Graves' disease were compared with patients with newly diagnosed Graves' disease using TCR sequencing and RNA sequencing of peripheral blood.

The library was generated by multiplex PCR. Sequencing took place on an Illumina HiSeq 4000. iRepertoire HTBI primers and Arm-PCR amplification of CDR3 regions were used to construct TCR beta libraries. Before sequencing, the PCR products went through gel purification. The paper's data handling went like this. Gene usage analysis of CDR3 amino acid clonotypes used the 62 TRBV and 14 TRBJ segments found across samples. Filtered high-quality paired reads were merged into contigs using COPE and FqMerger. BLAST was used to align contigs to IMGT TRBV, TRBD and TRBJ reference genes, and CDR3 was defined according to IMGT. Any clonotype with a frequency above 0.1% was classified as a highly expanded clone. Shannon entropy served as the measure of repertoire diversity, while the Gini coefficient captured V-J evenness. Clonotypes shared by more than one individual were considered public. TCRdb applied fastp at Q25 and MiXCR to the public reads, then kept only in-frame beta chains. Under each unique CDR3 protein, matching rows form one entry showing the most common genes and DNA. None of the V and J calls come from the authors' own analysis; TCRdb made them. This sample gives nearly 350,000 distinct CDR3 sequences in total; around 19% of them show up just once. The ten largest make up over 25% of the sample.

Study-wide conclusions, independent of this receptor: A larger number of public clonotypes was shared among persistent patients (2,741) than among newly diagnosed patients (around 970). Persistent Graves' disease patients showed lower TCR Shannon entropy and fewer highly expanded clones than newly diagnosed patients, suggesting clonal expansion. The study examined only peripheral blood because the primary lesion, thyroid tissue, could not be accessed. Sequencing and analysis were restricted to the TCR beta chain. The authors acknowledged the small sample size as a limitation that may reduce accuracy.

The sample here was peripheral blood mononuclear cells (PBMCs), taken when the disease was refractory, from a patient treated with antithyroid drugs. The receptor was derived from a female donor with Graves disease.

The CDR3 is CASSPKVHQPQHF. The nucleotides read TGTGCCAGCAGCCCGAAGGTGCATCAGCCCCAGCATTTT. The chain is encoded by TRBV7-2 joined to TRBJ1-5; the D gene identity is not certain. The CDR3 runs 13 residues from the cysteine to the phenylalanine. The DNA shown is the 39-base CDR3, in frame from base 1. From a lookup of the germline V gene, CDR1 and CDR2 are SGHTA and FQGNSA. V lost 5 bases and J lost 5 bases; the stretch between them is 10 bases long.